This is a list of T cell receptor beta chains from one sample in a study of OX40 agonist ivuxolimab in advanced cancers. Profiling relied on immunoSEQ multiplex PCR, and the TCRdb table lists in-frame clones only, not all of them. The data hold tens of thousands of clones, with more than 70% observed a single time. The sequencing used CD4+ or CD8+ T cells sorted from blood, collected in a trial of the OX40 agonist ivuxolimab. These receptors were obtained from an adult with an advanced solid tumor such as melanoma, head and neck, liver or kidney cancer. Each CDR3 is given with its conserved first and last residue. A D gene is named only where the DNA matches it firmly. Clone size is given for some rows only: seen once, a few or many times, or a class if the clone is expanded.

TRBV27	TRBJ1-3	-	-	CASSLSQAGSGNTIYF	TGTGCCAGCAGTTTATCGCAGGCAGGCTCTGGAAACACCATATATTTT
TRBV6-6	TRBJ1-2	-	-	CASSPRGTRGYTF	TGTGCCAGCAGTCCCCGAGGGACGCGCGGCTACACCTTC
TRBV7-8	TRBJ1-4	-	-	CASSLRWGVREKLFF	TGTGCCAGCAGCTTACGGTGGGGCGTTCGAGAAAAACTGTTTTTT
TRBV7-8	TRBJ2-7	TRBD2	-	CASSSQTSGSYEQYF	TGTGCCAGCAGCTCCCAGACTAGCGGTTCCTACGAGCAGTACTTC
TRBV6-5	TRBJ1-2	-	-	CASSPRDTGIYGYTF	TGTGCCAGCAGTCCCCGGGACACAGGGATCTATGGCTACACCTTC
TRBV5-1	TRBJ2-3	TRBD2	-	CASSSSGGARTDTQYF	TGCGCCAGCAGCTCTAGCGGGGGGGCCAGGACAGATACGCAGTATTTT
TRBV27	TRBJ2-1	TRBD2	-	CASSSSGLAVSSYNEQFF	TGTGCCAGCAGTTCCTCGGGACTAGCGGTGAGCTCCTACAATGAGCAGTTCTTC
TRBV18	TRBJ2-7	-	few	CASSPGLVSYEQYF	TGTGCCAGCTCACCGGGACTCGTGTCCTACGAGCAGTACTTC
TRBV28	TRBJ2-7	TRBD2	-	CASGGRSYEQYF	TGTGCCAGCGGCGGGAGGTCCTACGAGCAGTACTTC
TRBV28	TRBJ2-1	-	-	CASSFIGGRYNEQFF	TGTGCCAGCAGTTTTATCGGTGGGCGGTACAATGAGCAGTTCTTC
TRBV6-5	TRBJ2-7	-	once	CATTGGYEQYF	TGTGCCACCACAGGAGGCTACGAGCAGTACTTC
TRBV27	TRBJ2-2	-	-	CASSLGQRTGELFF	TGTGCCAGCAGTTTGGGACAACGCACCGGGGAGCTGTTTTTT
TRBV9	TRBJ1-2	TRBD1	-	CASSAGQGRNYGYTF	TGTGCCAGCAGCGCAGGACAGGGAAGAAACTATGGCTACACCTTC
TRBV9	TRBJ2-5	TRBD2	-	CASSVGVSGLAVPSQETQYF	TGTGCCAGCAGCGTAGGAGTATCGGGACTAGCGGTCCCCTCGCAAGAGACCCAGTACTTC
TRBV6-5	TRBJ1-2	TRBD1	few	CASSKGQGANYGYTF	TGTGCCAGCAGTAAAGGACAGGGGGCTAACTATGGCTACACCTTC
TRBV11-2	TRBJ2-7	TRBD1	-	CASSFLDRADEQYF	TGTGCCAGCAGCTTCTTGGACAGGGCCGACGAGCAGTACTTC
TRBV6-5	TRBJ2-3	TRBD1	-	CASQGQGVYTDTQYF	TGTGCCAGCCAGGGACAGGGTGTGTACACAGATACGCAGTATTTT
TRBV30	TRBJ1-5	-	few	CAWSVQGNQPQHF	TGTGCCTGGAGTGTACAGGGTAATCAGCCCCAGCATTTT
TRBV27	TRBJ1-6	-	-	CASSLDRLNSPLHF	TGTGCCAGCAGTTTAGACAGATTAAATTCACCCCTCCACTTT
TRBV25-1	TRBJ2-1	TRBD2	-	CASSGSGRPYNEQFF	TGTGCCAGCAGTGGCAGCGGGAGACCCTACAATGAGCAGTTCTTC
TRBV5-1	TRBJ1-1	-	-	CASSLVAANTEAFF	TGCGCCAGCAGCTTGGTTGCGGCGAACACTGAAGCTTTCTTT
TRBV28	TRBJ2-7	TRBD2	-	CASTLGTSVSYEQYF	TGTGCCAGCACCCTGGGGACTAGCGTCTCCTACGAGCAGTACTTC
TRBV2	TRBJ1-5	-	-	CASSEGKSQPQHF	TGTGCCAGCAGTGAAGGGAAGAGTCAGCCCCAGCATTTT
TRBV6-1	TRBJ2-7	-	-	CASSEANVPTYEQYF	TGTGCCAGCAGTGAAGCTAACGTACCCACCTACGAGCAGTACTTC
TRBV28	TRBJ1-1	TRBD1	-	CASSFTGGMGTEAFF	TGTGCCAGCAGTTTTACAGGGGGGATGGGCACTGAAGCTTTCTTT
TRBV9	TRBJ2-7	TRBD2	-	CASGGRGGRKSSYEQYF	TGTGCCAGCGGAGGACGTGGCGGGAGGAAGAGTTCCTACGAGCAGTACTTC
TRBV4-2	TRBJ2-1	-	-	CASSQASGLYNEQFF	TGTGCCAGCAGCCAAGCCTCGGGACTGTACAATGAGCAGTTCTTC
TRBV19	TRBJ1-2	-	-	CASSPDGANYGYTF	TGTGCCTCAAGCCCGGACGGGGCTAACTATGGCTACACCTTC
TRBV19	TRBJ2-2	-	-	CASSIKGPMNTGELFF	TGTGCCAGTAGTATCAAGGGACCCATGAACACCGGGGAGCTGTTTTTT
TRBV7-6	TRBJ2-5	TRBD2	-	CASSSGLAGRETQYF	TGTGCCAGCAGCTCAGGACTAGCGGGAAGAGAGACCCAGTACTTC
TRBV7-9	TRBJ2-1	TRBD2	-	CASTPRASGIYNEQFF	TGTGCCAGCACCCCCCGGGCTAGCGGGATCTACAATGAGCAGTTCTTC
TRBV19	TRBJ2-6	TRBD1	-	CASSGTGALSGANVLTF	TGTGCCAGTAGTGGGACAGGGGCCCTCTCTGGGGCCAACGTCCTGACTTTC
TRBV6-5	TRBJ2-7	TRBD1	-	CASSLGDRASYEQYF	TGTGCCAGCAGTCTCGGGGACAGGGCCTCCTACGAGCAGTACTTC
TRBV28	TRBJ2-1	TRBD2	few	CASSSLAGINNEQFF	TGTGCCAGCAGTTCCTTAGCGGGAATAAACAATGAGCAGTTCTTC
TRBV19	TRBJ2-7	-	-	CTSSIGGLSTYEQYF	TGTACCAGTAGCATAGGGGGATTGAGTACCTACGAGCAGTACTTC
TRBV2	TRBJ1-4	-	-	CASTLRGFNEKLFF	TGTGCCAGCACCCTAAGGGGGTTTAATGAAAAACTGTTTTTT
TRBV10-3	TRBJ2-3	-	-	CAISQQGVGTDTQYF	TGTGCCATCAGCCAACAGGGCGTGGGCACAGATACGCAGTATTTT
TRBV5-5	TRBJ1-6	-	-	CASSLESPLHF	TGTGCCAGCAGCTTGGAATCACCCCTCCACTTT
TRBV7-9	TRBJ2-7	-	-	CASSPTVPSYEQYF	TGTGCCAGCAGCCCCACAGTTCCTTCCTACGAGCAGTACTTC
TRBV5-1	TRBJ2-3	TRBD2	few	CASSLDSGGSTDTQYF	TGCGCCAGCAGCTTGGATAGCGGGGGGTCCACAGATACGCAGTATTTT
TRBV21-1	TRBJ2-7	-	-	CASSKVRLAEVYEQYF	TGTGCCAGCAGCAAAGTGAGACTAGCGGAAGTCTACGAGCAGTACTTC
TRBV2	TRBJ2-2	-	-	CASSDVTGPTGELFF	TGTGCCAGCAGTGATGTCACAGGGCCGACCGGGGAGCTGTTTTTT
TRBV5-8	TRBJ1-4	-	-	CASSLVRGNEKLFF	TGTGCCAGCAGCTTGGTGCGGGGTAATGAAAAACTGTTTTTT
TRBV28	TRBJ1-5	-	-	CASSSPSRQDQPQHF	TGTGCCAGCAGTTCCCCCTCTCGACAGGATCAGCCCCAGCATTTT
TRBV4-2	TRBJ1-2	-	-	CASTGDRTNYGYTF	TGTGCCAGCACCGGGGACCGAACTAACTATGGCTACACCTTC
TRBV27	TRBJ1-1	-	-	CASSPNGRRNTEAFF	TGTGCCAGCAGCCCTAACGGACGGCGGAATACTGAAGCTTTCTTT
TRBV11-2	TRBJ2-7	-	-	CASSLGRVEQYF	TGTGCCAGCAGCTTGGGACGTGTAGAGCAGTACTTC
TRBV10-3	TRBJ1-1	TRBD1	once	CAISEFGGGRDTEAFF	TGTGCCATCAGTGAGTTTGGAGGGGGCCGGGACACTGAAGCTTTCTTT
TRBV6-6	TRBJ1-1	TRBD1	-	CASSYPGQGSTEAFF	TGTGCCAGCAGTTACCCAGGACAGGGAAGCACTGAAGCTTTCTTT
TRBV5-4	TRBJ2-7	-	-	CASSLPGKAGGIVEYF	TGTGCCAGCAGCTTACCAGGGAAGGCCGGTGGTATTGTCGAGTACTTC
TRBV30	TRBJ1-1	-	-	CAWVGQVGTEAFF	TGTGCCTGGGTGGGACAAGTTGGCACTGAAGCTTTCTTT
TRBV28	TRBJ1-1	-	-	CASSHRRDTEAFF	TGTGCCAGCAGCCACAGGCGTGACACTGAAGCTTTCTTT
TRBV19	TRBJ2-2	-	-	CASSIGEGIAIGELFF	TGTGCCAGTAGTATCGGAGAGGGGATAGCGATCGGGGAGCTGTTTTTT
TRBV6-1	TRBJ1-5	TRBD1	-	CASSEVGTGGYSNQPQHF	TGTGCCAGCAGTGAAGTGGGGACAGGAGGTTATAGCAATCAGCCCCAGCATTTT
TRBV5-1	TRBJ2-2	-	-	CASSFLERGELFF	TGCGCCAGCAGCTTCTTGGAGCGCGGGGAGCTGTTTTTT
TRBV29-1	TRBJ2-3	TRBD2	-	CTTTSGVTDTQYF	TGCACCACGACTAGCGGGGTCACAGATACGCAGTATTTT
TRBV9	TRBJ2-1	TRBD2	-	CASSFSLAGGPYNEQFF	TGTGCCAGCAGCTTTTCTTTAGCGGGAGGGCCCTACAATGAGCAGTTCTTC
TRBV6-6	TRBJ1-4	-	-	CASGSATNEKLFF	TGTGCCAGCGGCAGTGCAACTAATGAAAAACTGTTTTTT
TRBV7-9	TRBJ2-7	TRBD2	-	CASREREGSYEQYF	TGTGCCAGCAGGGAGCGGGAGGGCTCTTACGAGCAGTACTTC
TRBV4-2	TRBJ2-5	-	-	CASSQDAQGDRAQYF	TGTGCCAGCAGCCAAGATGCCCAGGGTGATCGGGCCCAGTACTTC